This T cell receptor (beta chain) was sequenced for a study of a mutant IDH1 vaccine in newly diagnosed glioma. Measured with immunoSEQ multiplex PCR; TCRdb has only the in-frame clones, and not every one. The table shows about 92,000 clones, with 83% occurring only once. As for time point: baseline, week 1 (first vaccination visit). Treatment specified: pre-vaccination baseline after standard-of-care therapy. Germline CDR1 is SGHRS and CDR2 is YFSETQ. CDR3 length: 13 amino acids. V gave up 4 bases and J gave up 3 bases; unmatched junction bases: 1. The V call is TRBV5-1, the J call TRBJ2-5; 9 positions match TRBD2. The sequence was obtained from a woman in her forties or fifties with glioma. This specimen was PBMCs, taken from a glioma patient treated with radiotherapy, temozolomide or both. The CDR3 region has the DNA TGCGCCAGCAGCCCTAGCGGGGAAGAGACCCAGTACTTC. Amino acid sequence: CASSPSGEETQYF. Combining the CDR3 with reference TRBV5-1 and TRBJ2-5 gives the whole variable domain KAGVTQTPRYLIKTRGQQVTLSCSPISGHRSVSWYQQTPGQGLQFLFEYFSETQRNKGNFPGRFSGRQFSNSRSEMNVSTLELGDSALYLCASSPSGEETQYFGPGTRLLVL.